One sample yielded the 21 T cell receptor beta chains listed below, sequenced in a study of identical twins. One entry per CDR3 protein results from TCRdb running MiXCR on the 5' RACE reads. In the table there are under 250,000 distinct CDR3 sequences, approximately 9% of which are singletons. The specimen sequenced was memory (CD45RO+) T cells sorted from blood. The receptors shown here come from a woman aged 18-35 years in good health.

This clonotype turned up a few times. The gene calls are TRBV3-1 and TRBJ1-2; TRBD1 agrees at 9 bases. The germline gives CDR1 LGHDT, CDR2 YNNKEL (reference sequence). V dropped 0 bases and J dropped 5; count of bases not matched to a gene: 7. CDR3 length: 16 amino acids. The CDR3 reads CASSQEGVGQGYGYTF. The CDR3 DNA sequence: TGTGCCAGCAGCCAAGAAGGGGTGGGACAGGGATATGGCTACACCTTC.

The rearrangement links TRBV15 to TRBJ2-2; TRBD1 matches at 7 bases. CDR3 length: 15 residues. Per the germline V gene, CDR1 is LNHNV and CDR2 is YYDKDF (reference sequence). V dropped 2 bases and J dropped 4; count of bases not matched to a gene: 4. Here the CDR3 DNA reads TGTGCCACCAGCAGACTACAGGGGCTCACCGGGGAGCTGTTTTTT. Amino acids: CATSRLQGLTGELFF.

Ten or more counts support this clonotype. The chain combines TRBV6-4 with TRBJ2-1; D is possibly TRBD2 (6 bases). The V end lost 6 bases, the J end lost 3 bases, and 12 bases lay between the germline ends. Per germline, CDR1 MRHNA and CDR2 SNTAGT. This CDR3 is 14 amino acids long. This chain's CDR3 is CASSTSSSYNEQFF. CDR3 nucleotide sequence: TGTGCCAGCAGCACTAGCAGTAGCTACAATGAGCAGTTCTTC.

The chain has TRBV7-2 and TRBJ2-3; 13 bases are shared with TRBD2. This CDR3 is 15 amino acids long. Germline V gives CDR1 SGHTA, CDR2 FQGNSA. The junction had 11 bases not matched to a gene; V was cut back by 6 bases and J by 11 bases. The CDR3 DNA sequence: TGTGCCAGCAGACTAGCGGGAGGGCCCCCCTTGAGGCAGTATTTT. As protein: CASRLAGGPPLRQYF.

The gene calls are TRBV27 and TRBJ2-7, with 8 bases lining up with TRBD2. The V and J ends lost 2 bases and 0 bases, in that order; junction bases with no gene match: 6. The germline gives CDR1 MNHEY, CDR2 SMNVEV (reference sequence). This CDR3 spans 16 amino acids. The CDR3 loop is CASSLNGGGFSYEQYF. CDR3 sequence (DNA): TGTGCCAGCAGTTTAAATGGCGGGGGGTTCTCCTACGAGCAGTACTTC.

The sample holds many counts of this clonotype. The V gene is TRBV4-2, the J gene TRBJ1-2; a possible D gene is TRBD1 (5 bases). The CDR3 loop spans 15 amino acids. Germline V gives CDR1 LGHNA, CDR2 YNFKEQ. V dropped 0 bases and J dropped 5 bases, with 13 bases sitting between them. CDR3 loop: CASSQDRAGAYGYTF. CDR3 in DNA: TGTGCCAGCAGCCAAGACAGGGCCGGGGCTTATGGCTACACCTTC.

The chain couples TRBV20-1 to TRBJ2-3, with 11 bases aligning to TRBD2. The CDR3 spans 14 residues. CDR1 and CDR2 from the germline V gene are DFQATT and SNEGSKA (reference sequence). V gave up 8 bases and J gave up 4 bases; unmatched junction bases: 8. CDR3 bases: TGCAGTCCCATAGCGGGAGGGCCCTCAGATACGCAGTATTTT. It encodes CSPIAGGPSDTQYF.

The sample holds a few counts of this clonotype. The J gene is TRBJ2-5, the V gene TRBV7-6, with unresolved D. There are 12 residues in the CDR3. Germline V gene lookup returns CDR1 SGHVS and CDR2 FNYEAQ. The V and J ends lost 2 bases and 4 bases respectively, with 5 bases between them. The CDR3 reads CASSLRLETQYF. The CDR3 DNA is TGTGCCAGCAGCTTAAGGCTAGAGACCCAGTACTTC.

The V call is TRBV5-1, the J call TRBJ2-2, with D uncertain. CDR3 length equals 13 residues. Trimming removed 8 bases from V and 4 bases from J, with 12 bases in between. Per germline, CDR1 SGHRS and CDR2 YFSETQ. CDR3 residues: CARRAHTTGELFF. In DNA, the CDR3 is TGCGCCAGAAGGGCGCATACCACCGGGGAGCTGTTTTTT.

The rearrangement uses TRBV20-1 and TRBJ2-3; 7 bases are a match to TRBD2. Germline V CDR1 and CDR2: DFQATT, SNEGSKA (reference sequence). The CDR3 sequence is 15 residues long. V shed 6 bases and J 0 bases; nucleotides not matched to a gene: 9. The CDR3 coding sequence is TGCAGTGCCACGCCGGGGGGTGGGAGCACAGATACGCAGTATTTT. Protein: CSATPGGGSTDTQYF.

The V call is TRBV5-1, the J call TRBJ2-2; D is unresolved. CDR1 is SGHRS and CDR2 is YFSETQ in the germline V gene. Trimming stripped 0 bases from V and 0 bases from J, with 6 bases between. The CDR3 covers 15 residues. CDR3 residues: CASSLDPSNTGELFF. The CDR3 nucleotides read TGCGCCAGCAGCTTGGACCCATCGAACACCGGGGAGCTGTTTTTT.

The V and J genes are TRBV29-1 and TRBJ2-3; no clear D gene. Germline V lookup: CDR1 SQVTM, CDR2 ANQGSEA. V was shortened by 7 bases and J by 2 bases, with 16 bases between the two germline ends. The CDR3 consists of 14 residues. The CDR3 loop reads CSAVVGWVTDTQYF. The CDR3 nucleotides are TGCAGCGCCGTGGTGGGTTGGGTCACAGATACGCAGTATTTT.

The table lists this clonotype with many counts. This chain uses TRBV20-1 with TRBJ1-3, with a weak D call TRBD1 (5 bases). Trimming took off 0 bases at V and 6 bases at J, with 15 bases between the two ends. Germline CDR1 and CDR2: DFQATT and SNEGSKA (reference sequence). The CDR3 is made up of 15 amino acids. CDR3 sequence (DNA): TGCAGTGCTAGAGATTTCGGCAGGGAGGCAAACACCATATATTTT. Amino acid sequence: CSARDFGREANTIYF.

V is TRBV12-3 or TRBV12-4 and J is TRBJ1-4, with a weak D call TRBD1 (6 bases). The CDR3 has 14 amino acids. Trimming left V 9 bases short and J 8 bases short, with 19 bases between. The DNA of the CDR3 is TGTGCCAGTAGGGGGGGAGTGAGGCTGGAAAAACTGTTTTTT. Amino acid sequence: CASRGGVRLEKLFF.

The gene calls are TRBV6-1 and TRBJ1-2; TRBD1 is a possible D gene (6 bases). Germline lookup yields CDR1 MNHNS and CDR2 SASEGT. The CDR3 totals 14 residues. Trimming cost V 6 bases and J 2 bases, with 13 bases left between them. The CDR3 nucleotides are TGTGCCAGCAGACTACAGGGCTACAACTATGGCTACACCTTC. Its translation is CASRLQGYNYGYTF.

The CDR3 nucleotides read TGTGCCAGCAGCCCAACGAGGGGGGGCGTAGAGCAGTACTTC. Amino acid sequence: CASSPTRGGVEQYF. V and J are TRBV11-2 and TRBJ2-7; D possibly corresponds to TRBD2 (7 bases). Germline V gene data show CDR1 as SGHAT and CDR2 as FQNNGV. This CDR3 is built from 14 residues. V was trimmed by 5 bases and J by 7 bases, leaving 18 bases between them.

The chain recombines TRBV5-5 with TRBJ2-1, with 15 bases fitting TRBD2. Per the germline V gene, CDR1 is SGHKS and CDR2 is YYEKEE (reference sequence). The CDR3 runs 15 residues. Trimming took 0 bases from V and 13 from J; bases not matched to a gene: 5. The CDR3 region has the DNA TGTGCCAGCAGCTTGGGGACTAGCGGGGGGGCCGGTCAGTTCTTC. It codes for CASSLGTSGGAGQFF.

This clonotype occurred many times. This sequence joins TRBV10-3 and TRBJ1-5; 7 bases are shared with TRBD1. V dropped 4 bases and J dropped 2; count of bases not matched to a gene: 8. Germline V lookup: CDR1 ENHRY, CDR2 SYGVKD. The CDR3 runs 16 residues. CDR3: CAISGQGSTGNQPQHF. Here the CDR3 DNA reads TGTGCCATCAGTGGACAGGGAAGTACGGGCAATCAGCCCCAGCATTTT.

This clonotype was counted ten times or more. This CDR3 reads CASSLEREQPQHF. DNA for the CDR3: TGTGCCAGCAGTTTAGAGCGCGAACAGCCCCAGCATTTT. The chain is built from TRBV12-3 or TRBV12-4 and TRBJ1-5, with D hard to call. The CDR3 is 13 residues long. Trimming cost V 1 base and J 7 bases, with 8 bases left between them.

Ten or more counts support this clonotype. The chain's CDR3 is CASSLKGSRGNSGEQYF. The CDR3 nucleotides are TGTGCCAGCAGTTTAAAAGGATCTCGGGGGAATTCGGGCGAGCAGTACTTC. The rearrangement joins TRBV7-2 to TRBJ2-7, with TRBD2 as a possible D gene (6 bases). V was shortened by 6 bases and J by 6 bases, with 27 bases between the two germline ends. Looked up from germline, CDR1 is SGHTA and CDR2 is FQGNSA. CDR3 length: 17 amino acids.

This clonotype was seen a few times. The chain has TRBV2 and TRBJ2-5, with D unclear. The CDR3 is 12 residues long. V lost 7 bases to trimming and J lost 3 bases, with 9 bases between them. Looked up from germline, CDR1 is SNHLY and CDR2 is FYNNEI. The CDR3 sequence is CASTFTKETQYF. The CDR3 bases are TGTGCCAGCACGTTCACTAAAGAGACCCAGTACTTC.